Below are 27 T cell receptor beta chains sequenced from a single sample in a study of shared clonotypes between healthy human individuals. The naive CD8 fraction comprised CD45RO-negative cells positively selected for CCR7 and excluded terminally differentiated effector memory CD45RA+ cells. The repertoire was sequenced with immunoSEQ multiplex PCR; TCRdb's copy has only in-frame clones and lacks some. This table holds 550,000 to 600,000 clones, roughly 98% found once. The sample taken for sequencing was naive CD8+ T cells sorted from blood. The receptors were sampled from a man younger than 40 in good health.

This clone was observed a single time. The rearrangement links TRBV9 to TRBJ2-3; no clear D gene. Per germline, CDR1 SGDLS and CDR2 YYNGEE. V was cut by 0 bases and J by 3 bases, with 8 bases left in between. The length of the CDR3 is 14 residues. The CDR3 nucleotides read TGTGCCAGCAGCGTAGACGGTCTAACAGATACGCAGTATTTT. This encodes CASSVDGLTDTQYF.

The chain links TRBV9 to TRBJ2-1; 9 nucleotides line up with TRBD2. V dropped 3 bases and J dropped 7; count of bases not matched to a gene: 11. This CDR3 is 16 amino acids long. In germline, CDR1 is SGDLS, CDR2 YYNGEE. For the CDR3, the DNA is TGTGCCAGCAGCGCACCCGGGACTAGCAGGTCGAATGAGCAGTTCTTC. Translation gives CASSAPGTSRSNEQFF.

The genes are TRBV5-4 and TRBJ2-2, with D unclear. This CDR3 contains 15 residues. The V and J ends lost 2 bases and 2 bases respectively, with 10 bases between them. CDR1 and CDR2 (germline): SGHNT, YYREEE (reference sequence). This CDR3 is CASSFGWGNTGELFF. In DNA form, the CDR3 reads TGTGCCAGCAGCTTTGGATGGGGAAACACCGGGGAGCTGTTTTTT.

This clone was picked up one time. The chain carries TRBV29-1 and TRBJ2-1; 7 bases map to TRBD2. J gave up 9 bases and V 1 base, and 3 bases lay outside the gene matches. Germline V gene lookup returns CDR1 SQVTM and CDR2 ANQGSEA. The CDR3 consists of 12 residues. The chain's CDR3 is CSVEGGRSEQFF. The CDR3 nucleotides are TGCAGCGTTGAAGGCGGGAGAAGTGAGCAGTTCTTC.

The chain combines TRBV7-9 with TRBJ1-5; D is ambiguous. V lost 5 bases, J lost 7 bases, and 9 bases lay in between. The CDR3 sequence is 12 residues long. Germline V gives CDR1 SEHNR, CDR2 FQNEAQ (reference sequence). In nucleotides, the CDR3 is TGTGCCAGCAGCCCTGTGGGCCAGCCCCAGCATTTT. It is translated as CASSPVGQPQHF.

This clone appeared once. The V gene is TRBV18, the J gene TRBJ2-7; no clear D gene. The CDR3 has 15 amino acids. The ends were cut back, 3 bases at V and 0 bases at J, with 12 bases in the middle. Per the germline V gene, CDR1 is KGHSH and CDR2 is LQKENI. The CDR3 DNA is TGTGCCAGCTCACCTTTCCCAGAGCTCTCCTACGAGCAGTACTTC. It translates to CASSPFPELSYEQYF.

J is TRBJ2-1 and V is TRBV5-1; D is unclear. Trimming removed 0 bases from V and 3 bases from J, with 10 bases in between. In germline, CDR1 is SGHRS, CDR2 YFSETQ. The CDR3 is made up of 15 amino acids. CDR3 bases: TGCGCCAGCAGCTTGGTGGCTCCCGACTACAATGAGCAGTTCTTC. Translation gives CASSLVAPDYNEQFF.

CDR3 DNA: TGCGCCAGCAGCCGGGGTGCGGACAGACAATATAGCAATCAGCCCCAGCATTTT. It is translated as CASSRGADRQYSNQPQHF. The chain carries TRBV4-3 and TRBJ1-5, with a tentative D call TRBD1 (6 bases). V lost 4 bases, J lost 0 bases, and 19 bases lay in between. This CDR3 spans 18 amino acids. The germline V gene has CDR1 LGHNA and CDR2 YSLEER.

The V and J genes are TRBV7-9 and TRBJ1-2; perhaps TRBD1 as D (5 bases). The V gene's germline CDR1 is SEHNR and CDR2 FQNEAQ (reference sequence). Trimming took off 7 bases at V and 4 bases at J, with 16 bases between the two ends. The length of the CDR3 is 14 residues. This chain's CDR3 is CASTTPGGTYGYTF. CDR3 in DNA: TGTGCCAGCACCACACCCGGAGGGACCTATGGCTACACCTTC.

This sequence joins TRBV27 and TRBJ2-7; TRBD1 is a possible D gene (5 bases). With 3 bases removed from V and 2 bases from J, the gap between germline ends came to 14 bases. The V gene's germline CDR1 is MNHEY and CDR2 SMNVEV (reference sequence). This CDR3 comprises 15 residues. The CDR3 loop is CASSFGAGSPYEQYF. The CDR3 coding sequence is TGTGCCAGCAGTTTTGGGGCAGGGTCGCCCTACGAGCAGTACTTC.

V gene TRBV7-6 combines with J gene TRBJ2-5; the match to TRBD2 covers 14 bases. The germline V gene has CDR1 SGHVS and CDR2 FNYEAQ. The length of the CDR3 is 16 residues. V shed 6 bases, J shed 3 bases, and the junction held 6 bases outside the gene matches. The CDR3 DNA sequence: TGTGCCAGCAGGAGTCCGGGACTAGCGGGAGAAGAGACCCAGTACTTC. This gives the protein CASRSPGLAGEETQYF.

The CDR3 DNA is TGTGCCAGCAGTGAAGTGCCCAGCTCCTACGAGCAGTACTTC. Protein: CASSEVPSSYEQYF. The rearrangement links TRBV2 to TRBJ2-7; no definite D call. In germline, CDR1 is SNHLY, CDR2 FYNNEI. This CDR3 is built from 14 residues. V was trimmed by 1 base and J by 0 bases, leaving 7 bases between them. Using reference TRBV2 and TRBJ2-7 for the parts outside the CDR3, the full variable domain is EPEVTQTPSHQVTQMGQEVILRCVPISNHLYFYWYRQILGQKVEFLVSFYNNEISEKSEIFDDQFSVERPDGSNFTLKIRSTKLEDSAMYFCASSEVPSSYEQYFGPGTRLTVT.

The chain joins TRBV7-6 to TRBJ2-3; D gene unclear. Deletions cut 1 base from V and 1 base from J, with 9 bases between. The CDR3 totals 15 residues. Germline V CDR1 and CDR2: SGHVS, FNYEAQ. The CDR3 nucleotides read TGTGCCAGCAGCTTAGAAAGTGCAGGCACAGATACGCAGTATTTT. Translated: CASSLESAGTDTQYF.

This chain links TRBV11-3 with TRBJ2-7; TRBD2 is a possible D gene (6 bases). Per germline, CDR1 SGHNT and CDR2 YENEEA. The CDR3 consists of 13 residues. V was pared by 7 bases and J by 6 bases, with 16 bases between. As DNA, the CDR3 is TGTGCCAGCAAGCCGCGGGACTCGTCCGAGCAGTACTTC. This sequence encodes CASKPRDSSEQYF.

This rearrangement joins TRBV9 to TRBJ2-7, with 8 positions matching TRBD2. V lost 3 bases to trimming and J lost 5 bases; unmatched junction nucleotides: 4. The CDR3 extends over 13 amino acids. Looked up from germline, CDR1 is SGDLS and CDR2 is YYNGEE. For the CDR3, the DNA is TGTGCCAGCAGCGGGGGTAGCGGGAACGAGCAGTACTTC. This encodes CASSGGSGNEQYF.

A word on this clone: Distinct nucleotide sequences in the sample also encode this CDR3. The chain links TRBV27 to TRBJ2-1; 7 bases match TRBD1. The CDR3 sequence is 14 residues long. CDR1 MNHEY and CDR2 SMNVEV come from the germline V gene (reference sequence). Trimming removed 6 bases from V and 2 bases from J; junction bases left unmatched: 4. The DNA of the CDR3 is TGTGCCAGCAGCCCAGGGGGACCCTACAATGAGCAGTTCTTC. The encoded protein is CASSPGGPYNEQFF.

This clone showed up just a few times. The V and J genes are TRBV7-8 and TRBJ2-2; 8 bases are a match to TRBD1. The CDR3 runs 20 residues. V was clipped by 5 bases and J by 6 bases; unmatched bases: 23. Per the germline V gene, CDR1 is SGHVS and CDR2 is FQNEAQ. The CDR3 protein is CASSPGGGRGRFPTPGELFF. The CDR3 DNA is TGTGCCAGCAGCCCAGGGGGCGGTAGGGGGCGCTTCCCGACACCCGGGGAGCTGTTTTTT.

The V and J genes are TRBV6-4 and TRBJ2-7; D uncertain. V gave up 4 bases and J gave up 3 bases, with 10 bases separating them. Germline-derived CDR1 and CDR2 are MRHNA and SNTAGT. CDR3 length: 13 residues. The CDR3: CASSVRHGYEQYF. CDR3 coding DNA: TGTGCCAGCAGTGTGAGGCACGGCTACGAGCAGTACTTC.

Concerning this clone itself: One junction end disagrees with the germline gene, perhaps due to a read error. This chain links TRBV5-6 with TRBJ2-4; TRBD1 agrees at 10 bases. CDR3 length equals 12 residues. From germline, CDR1 is SGHDT and CDR2 YYEEEE. In DNA, the CDR3 is TGTGCCAGCAGCTACGGGACAGGGGTGGGTGACTTC. Its translation: CASSYGTGVGDF.

V and J are TRBV28 and TRBJ1-4; the match to TRBD1 covers 7 bases. Germline V gives CDR1 MDHEN, CDR2 SYDVKM. V was pared by 7 bases and J by 7 bases, with 6 bases of the junction left unmatched. The CDR3 has 13 amino acids. DNA of the CDR3: TGTGCCAGCACCAATTGGACAGGTGAAAAACTGTTTTTT. This sequence encodes CASTNWTGEKLFF.

The chain joins TRBV11-2 to TRBJ2-7, with D maybe TRBD2 (7 bases). The ends were cut back, 5 bases at V and 6 bases at J, with 20 bases in the middle. CDR3 length: 15 amino acids. Per germline, CDR1 SGHAT and CDR2 FQNNGV. CDR3 region: CASSLGGGGASEQYF. The DNA of the CDR3 is TGTGCCAGCAGCCTGGGCGGCGGGGGCGCCTCCGAGCAGTACTTC.

The J gene is TRBJ2-7, the V gene TRBV7-9, with 7 bases fitting TRBD1. Per germline, CDR1 SEHNR and CDR2 FQNEAQ (reference sequence). The CDR3 length is 14 residues. Germline trimming cut 5 bases from V and 12 bases from J; bases unmatched to any gene: 16. CDR3 DNA sequence: TGTGCCAGCAGCCGCCTGACAGGGACCCGATCCCTGTACTTC. Its protein is CASSRLTGTRSLYF.

V usage is TRBV27 and J usage is TRBJ2-1; 8 bases match TRBD2. The CDR3 is 16 amino acids. Germline V lookup: CDR1 MNHEY, CDR2 SMNVEV (reference sequence). Trimming at V came to 4 bases and at J to 8 bases, leaving 13 bases not matched to a gene. The CDR3 region has the DNA TGTGCCAGCAGTTCCTGGACTAGCACTGAACGTGATGAGCAGTTCTTC. Protein sequence: CASSSWTSTERDEQFF.

The chain is built from TRBV7-2 and TRBJ2-7; D gene uncertain. Germline CDR1 reads SGHTA; CDR2 reads FQGNSA. V shed 5 bases and J shed 2 bases, with 16 bases lying between them. This CDR3 is built from 15 residues. The CDR3, as DNA: TGTGCCAGCAGCCAAAGCTTGGGGTCCACCTACGAGCAGTACTTC. This sequence encodes CASSQSLGSTYEQYF.

The CDR3 DNA reads TGCGCCAGCAGCCAGGCGGACAGGGTCATCAACGAGCAGTACTTC. Protein product: CASSQADRVINEQYF. This chain joins TRBV4-1 and TRBJ2-7, with 8 bases that match TRBD1. J was trimmed by 5 bases and V by 3 bases; bases with no gene match: 9. The CDR3 spans 15 residues. Germline V gene lookup returns CDR1 MGHRA and CDR2 YSYEKL.

The chain employs TRBV19 and TRBJ2-7; D not certain. Germline values: CDR1 LNHDA, CDR2 SQIVND (reference sequence). The CDR3 spans 12 residues. With 1 base removed from V and 5 bases from J, the gap between germline ends came to 6 bases. CDR3 in DNA: TGTGCCAGTAGTATAGGGATGGACGAGCAGTACTTC. As protein: CASSIGMDEQYF.

This chain links TRBV11-2 with TRBJ2-3; D is ambiguous. V was trimmed by 2 bases and J by 5 bases, leaving 14 bases between them. Germline V lookup: CDR1 SGHAT, CDR2 FQNNGV. This CDR3 is built from 15 residues. The CDR3 reads CASSLFPASGDTQYF. The CDR3 DNA sequence: TGTGCCAGCAGCTTATTTCCCGCCTCGGGAGATACGCAGTATTTT.